This T cell receptor (beta chain) was captured in a study of vaccination effects on CD4 cells after COVID-19. Generated by immunoSEQ multiplex PCR, the TCRdb table keeps only in-frame clones and is missing some. The sample carries about 24,000 clones, more than 70% recorded once. The germline V gene encodes CDR1 SQVTM and CDR2 ANQGSEA. V was pared by 4 bases and J by 1 base, with 0 bases of the junction left unmatched. This CDR3 comprises 12 residues. General study findings and limits: The vaccine-induced clones of healthy vaccinees included only 1 of 255 that cross-reacted with common cold coronaviruses. There was marked clonal contraction among infection- and vaccine-induced clones late after vaccination.

To note about this clone: Its matching antigen is unknown.

Antigen-specific CD4+ T cells were expanded (with viral peptide pools) by the ViraFEST assay ahead of sequencing. Researchers isolated CD4+ T cells once 9 to 11 days of culture had elapsed. Having tested negative for nucleocapsid antibodies, the vaccine recipients showed no prior SARS-CoV-2 infection. The receptor's source is a human donor who received a COVID-19 vaccine. This rearrangement joins TRBV29-1 to TRBJ1-1; 7 bases are a match to TRBD1. The input for sequencing was CD4+ T cells from PBMCs cultured with HCoV-NL63 spike peptides, taken before COVID-19 vaccination. This chain's CDR3 is CSVGQGNTEAFF. CDR3 DNA: TGCAGCGTTGGACAGGGGAACACTGAAGCTTTCTTT.